This passage covers 31 T cell receptor beta chains from one sample sequenced in a study of T cells in localized non-small cell lung cancer. Sequenced by immunoSEQ multiplex PCR; TCRdb stores in-frame clones only, minus some. The sample holds over a thousand clones; nearly 20% are singletons and the top ten take about 30%. The source material was normal lung tissue next to the tumor, sampled before any cancer treatment. These receptors were obtained from a male donor older than 55 with stage I lung adenocarcinoma.

This clone was counted between two and nine times. The rearrangement joins TRBV28 to TRBJ1-6, with D possibly matching TRBD1 (5 bases). The V and J ends lost 5 bases and 5 bases respectively, with 16 bases between them. The germline CDR1 and CDR2 sequences are MDHEN and SYDVKM. This CDR3 comprises 16 residues. The CDR3: CASSPPSRGDNSPLHF. CDR3 nucleotide sequence: TGTGCCAGCAGTCCACCCTCAAGGGGCGATAATTCACCCCTCCACTTT.

This clone was counted between two and nine times. The chain carries TRBV11-3 and TRBJ2-3, with unresolved D. V lost 5 bases, J lost 2 bases, and 11 bases lay in between. Germline V gene lookup returns CDR1 SGHNT and CDR2 YENEEA. The CDR3 covers 14 residues. The CDR3 DNA reads TGTGCCAGCAGCCTGTCGGATCCCACAGATACGCAGTATTTT. It translates to CASSLSDPTDTQYF.

The V call is TRBV23-1, the J call TRBJ2-3; the D gene is possibly TRBD2 (6 bases). TRBV23-1 is noted as an ORF with a role that remains uncertain. The CDR3 length is 14 residues. Trimming shortened V by 1 base and J by 3 bases, and 8 bases separated the two germline ends. The chain's CDR3 is CASSQYGGTDTQYF. The CDR3 nucleotides read TGCGCCAGCAGTCAATACGGGGGAACAGATACGCAGTATTTT.

By proportion, this clone is large. The chain uses TRBV6-8 and TRBJ2-3; TRBD2 agrees at 11 bases. The germline gives CDR1 MNHGY, CDR2 SAAAGT. The CDR3 consists of 16 residues. V lost 5 bases and J lost 5; bases outside the gene matches: 9. The CDR3 coding sequence is TGTGCCAGCAGTCCCCATAGCGGGGGGGCCAGAGATACGCAGTATTTT. Translating gives CASSPHSGGARDTQYF.

Within the sample, this clone is large. The chain has TRBV19 and TRBJ1-1; maybe TRBD1 (5 bases). V was trimmed by 6 bases and J by 11 bases, leaving 19 bases between them. This CDR3 spans 13 amino acids. The V gene's germline CDR1 is LNHDA and CDR2 SQIVND (reference sequence). CDR3 sequence: CASRKDGGARAFF. For the CDR3, the DNA is TGTGCCAGTAGAAAGGACGGAGGGGCGAGGGCTTTCTTT.

This chain connects TRBV11-3 to TRBJ2-3; 8 bases map to TRBD2. The germline V gene has CDR1 SGHNT and CDR2 YENEEA. The CDR3 is 14 amino acids. The V gene end was trimmed by 7 bases and the J gene end by 2 bases; junction bases not matched to a gene: 5. CDR3 in amino acids: CASNRGGSTDTQYF. The CDR3 nucleotides are TGTGCCAGCAACCGGGGGGGCTCCACAGATACGCAGTATTTT.

This chain uses TRBV13 with TRBJ2-3; 8 bases match TRBD2. Germline assignment: CDR1 PRHDT and CDR2 FYEKMQ (reference sequence). This CDR3 has 14 residues. V was clipped by 5 bases and J by 4 bases; unmatched bases: 5. This chain's CDR3 is CASSTGGLADTQYF. CDR3 DNA: TGTGCCAGCAGCACGGGGGGGCTTGCAGATACGCAGTATTTT.

The chain joins TRBV9 to TRBJ1-2; 7 nucleotides match TRBD1. Germline CDR1 SGDLS, CDR2 YYNGEE. Germline trimming cut 5 bases from V and 7 bases from J; bases unmatched to any gene: 14. CDR3 size: 15 residues. The CDR3 sequence: CASSGQQGIGLGYTF. The CDR3 nucleotides read TGTGCCAGCAGTGGACAACAGGGGATCGGACTTGGCTACACCTTC.

This clone occurred a few times. The chain combines TRBV1 with TRBJ1-4; the D call of TRBD1 is as the table states it, not checked on the DNA. TRBV1 is described as a pseudogene. There are 16 residues in the CDR3. The CDR3 is CASSQDPVRGREKLFF. Written as DNA, the CDR3 is TGCGCCAGCAGCCAAGATCCGGTCAGGGGGCGGGAAAAACTGTTTTTT.

With regard to this clone: The DNA is left out, because the CDR3 cannot be placed on it with certainty; the CDR3 is given as TCRdb lists it. J is TRBJ1-1 and V is TRBV28; the DNA was not compared with TRBD1, the D call given in the table. The CDR3 totals 14 residues, both ends included. From germline, CDR1 is MDHEN and CDR2 SYDVKM. CDR3 residues: CASSSGQGWTEAFF.

The chain recombines TRBV28 with TRBJ2-5; D possibly corresponds to TRBD2 (5 bases). Germline-derived CDR1 and CDR2 are MDHEN and SYDVKM. The V and J ends lost 5 bases and 5 bases respectively, with 18 bases between them. The CDR3 consists of 15 residues. The CDR3 region is CASSPPGSRAETQYF. The CDR3 DNA reads TGTGCCAGCAGTCCCCCGGGGTCGCGTGCGGAGACCCAGTACTTC. Full variable domain (rest looked up from reference TRBV28 and TRBJ2-5): DVKVTQSSRYLVKRTGEKVFLECVQDMDHENMFWYRQDPGLGLRLIYFSYDVKMKEKGDIPEGYSVSREKKERFSLILESASTNQTSMYLCASSPPGSRAETQYFGPGTRLLVL.

This clone was seen only a few times. This sequence joins TRBV6-7 and TRBJ2-7, with D possibly TRBD1 on 5 matching bases. TRBV6-7 is an ORF for which the function is uncertain. The CDR3 runs to 15 residues. V was trimmed by 5 bases and J by 2 bases, leaving 16 bases between them. CDR3 region: CASSTRGSDTYEQYF. CDR3 DNA sequence: TGTGCCAGCAGTACAAGAGGCTCGGACACCTACGAGCAGTACTTC.

The table lists this clone with a few counts. The chain is built from TRBV9 and TRBJ2-3; tentative D call: TRBD1 (6 bases). Germline assignment: CDR1 SGDLS and CDR2 YYNGEE. This CDR3 spans 15 amino acids. Trimming shortened V by 2 bases and J by 3 bases, and 13 bases separated the two germline ends. The CDR3 region is CASSVEQGRTDTQYF. The CDR3 region has the DNA TGTGCCAGCAGCGTTGAGCAGGGGCGAACAGATACGCAGTATTTT.

The V call is TRBV30, the J call TRBJ1-3; D uncertain. Germline V gives CDR1 GTSNPN, CDR2 SVGIG (reference sequence). V lost 1 base to trimming and J lost 7 bases, with 5 bases between them. This CDR3 is built from 11 residues. CDR3 nucleotide sequence: TGTGCCTGGAGTGGAGGGAACACCATATATTTT. Protein sequence: CAWSGGNTIYF.

The sample holds a few counts of this clone. This chain uses TRBV11-3 with TRBJ2-3; 9 positions agree with TRBD2. V lost 3 bases, J lost 5 bases, and 6 bases stayed unmatched. Germline V CDR1 and CDR2: SGHNT, YENEEA. The CDR3 spans 15 residues. Here the CDR3 DNA reads TGTGCCAGCAGCTTTCGCGGGGGGGACGGAGATACGCAGTATTTT. This codes for CASSFRGGDGDTQYF.

J is TRBJ2-1 and V is TRBV18; 7 bases fit TRBD1. Germline V gives CDR1 KGHSH, CDR2 LQKENI. CDR3 length equals 18 residues. V shed 8 bases and J 5 bases; nucleotides not matched to a gene: 21. The CDR3 region has the DNA TGTGCCAGCACAGACAGGGCCCCGGGCCAGGGCTCGAACAATGAGCAGTTCTTC. Its protein is CASTDRAPGQGSNNEQFF.

V is TRBV18 and J is TRBJ2-5, with D perhaps given as TRBD1 or TRBD2 (5 bases each). This CDR3 spans 15 amino acids. V was shortened by 3 bases and J by 5 bases, with 16 bases between the two germline ends. Looked up from germline, CDR1 is KGHSH and CDR2 is LQKENI. DNA for the CDR3: TGTGCCAGCTCACCGGATTTGGGGGAATTTGAGACCCAGTACTTC. Translation gives CASSPDLGEFETQYF.

A few counts support this clone. V is TRBV6-8 and J is TRBJ1-2; no clear D. There are 13 residues in the CDR3. Germline assignment: CDR1 MNHGY and CDR2 SAAAGT. The V and J ends lost 5 bases and 3 bases respectively, with 10 bases between them. The CDR3 DNA reads as TGTGCCAGCAGTCGGAACGGTGACTATGGCTACACCTTC. It specifies CASSRNGDYGYTF.

This clone has just a few counts. This chain joins TRBV7-7 and TRBJ2-2, with TRBD1 matching 8 bases. CDR1 and CDR2 from the germline V gene are SSHAT and FNYEAQ (reference sequence). The junction had 9 bases not matched to a gene; V was cut back by 2 bases and J by 4 bases. The CDR3 is made up of 17 amino acids. The CDR3 is CASSLSFGTGGTGELFF. As DNA, the CDR3 is TGTGCCAGCAGCTTAAGTTTTGGAACAGGGGGCACCGGGGAGCTGTTTTTT.

This clone came up a few times. The chain joins TRBV6-8 to TRBJ1-4, with 8 bases aligning to TRBD1. The J segment lost 7 bases and the V segment lost 4 bases, leaving 8 bases of the junction unmatched. This CDR3 is 15 amino acids long. Germline V gene data show CDR1 as MNHGY and CDR2 as SAAAGT. The CDR3 reads CASSLDRVLGEKLFF. The CDR3 region has the DNA TGTGCCAGCAGTTTGGACAGGGTTTTGGGTGAAAAACTGTTTTTT.

The DNA for the CDR3 is TGTGCCAGCAGCCAATCAGGGGTTCACGGCTACACCTTC. It codes for CASSQSGVHGYTF. The chain joins TRBV14 to TRBJ1-2; D is possibly TRBD1 (6 bases). The CDR3 has 13 residues. Deletions cut 2 bases from V and 8 bases from J, with 12 bases between. In germline, CDR1 is SGHDN, CDR2 FVKESK.

The rearrangement joins TRBV28 to TRBJ1-2, with TRBD1 matching 10 bases. The J segment lost 8 bases and the V segment lost 5 bases, leaving 5 bases of the junction unmatched. The CDR3 loop spans 13 amino acids. In germline, CDR1 is MDHEN, CDR2 SYDVKM. The CDR3 coding sequence is TGTGCCAGCAGTGCCGGGACAGGGGAAGGCTACACCTTC. Residues: CASSAGTGEGYTF.

This clone is deemed medium-sized. For the CDR3, the DNA is TGTGCCAGCAGCGTCCTATCACAGGGGACCGAAGCTTTCTTT. Translation gives CASSVLSQGTEAFF. The V and J genes are TRBV9 and TRBJ1-1, with 7 positions matching TRBD1. Germline-derived CDR1 and CDR2 are SGDLS and YYNGEE. With V trimmed by 2 bases and J by 8 bases, 9 bases remained unmatched. This CDR3 is 14 amino acids long.

This clone counts as large (0.1 to 1%). The chain has TRBV28 and TRBJ1-5; D is possibly TRBD1 (6 bases). Trimming cost V 5 bases and J 2 bases, with 13 bases left between them. Germline loops: CDR1 MDHEN, CDR2 SYDVKM. The length of the CDR3 is 15 residues. Here the CDR3 reads CASSIYRDRNQPQHF. CDR3 bases: TGTGCCAGCAGTATTTACAGGGACCGCAATCAGCCCCAGCATTTT. Using reference TRBV28 and TRBJ1-5 for the parts outside the CDR3, the full variable domain is DVKVTQSSRYLVKRTGEKVFLECVQDMDHENMFWYRQDPGLGLRLIYFSYDVKMKEKGDIPEGYSVSREKKERFSLILESASTNQTSMYLCASSIYRDRNQPQHFGDGTRLSIL.

Judged by abundance, this clone is medium-sized. This chain joins TRBV11-3 and TRBJ2-3, with D hard to call. Germline values: CDR1 SGHNT, CDR2 YENEEA. Trimming pared 0 bases from V and 2 bases from J, leaving 6 bases between. There are 14 residues in the CDR3. CDR3 sequence (DNA): TGTGCCAGCAGCTTAGACGGTTCCACAGATACGCAGTATTTT. It is translated as CASSLDGSTDTQYF. The full variable domain, in which reference TRBV11-3 and TRBJ2-3 provide the parts outside the CDR3, is EAGVVQSPRYKIIEKKQPVAFWCNPISGHNTLYWYLQNLGQGPELLIRYENEEAVDDSQLPKDRFSAERLKGVDSTLKIQPAELGDSAVYLCASSLDGSTDTQYFGPGTRLTVL.

This sequence joins TRBV19 and TRBJ2-5, with 10 bases lining up with TRBD1. The junction had 5 bases not matched to a gene; V was cut back by 2 bases and J by 8 bases. The V gene's germline CDR1 is LNHDA and CDR2 SQIVND (reference sequence). This CDR3 contains 14 residues. CDR3 coding DNA: TGTGCCAGTAGTATATCGGGGACAGGGGTAACCCAGTACTTC. This gives the protein CASSISGTGVTQYF. Drawing the rest from reference TRBV19 and TRBJ2-5, the complete variable domain is DGGITQSPKYLFRKEGQNVTLSCEQNLNHDAMYWYRQDPGQGLRLIYYSQIVNDFQKGDIAEGYSVSREKKESFPLTVTSAQKNPTAFYLCASSISGTGVTQYFGPGTRLLVL.

This clone came up a few times. This chain connects TRBV9 to TRBJ2-1; D not certain. Per the germline V gene, CDR1 is SGDLS and CDR2 is YYNGEE. V lost 4 bases to trimming and J lost 3 bases, with 11 bases between them. The CDR3 covers 14 residues. CDR3 bases: TGTGCCAGCAGCCGCCGAAGAGGCTACAATGAGCAGTTCTTC. Residues: CASSRRRGYNEQFF.

The chain couples TRBV30 to TRBJ1-4, with a possible D match to TRBD1 (6 bases). Germline-derived CDR1 and CDR2 are GTSNPN and SVGIG (reference sequence). The germline V and J ends were trimmed by 8 bases and 8 bases, with 33 bases remaining between them. The CDR3 has 18 amino acids. The CDR3 DNA sequence: TGTGCCGGGGAGGGGGGCCTCGGGGAAGAGGCAACTATAGAAAAACTGTTTTTT. This encodes CAGEGGLGEEATIEKLFF.

The rearrangement joins TRBV14 to TRBJ1-6, with a possible D match to TRBD1 (5 bases). Germline CDR1 reads SGHDN; CDR2 reads FVKESK. The CDR3 loop spans 16 amino acids. The V end was cut by 3 bases, the J end by 7 bases, with 16 bases between. CDR3 DNA sequence: TGTGCCAGCAGCCAGGAGACAGAGCTCTTCAATTCACCCCTCCACTTT. This translates into CASSQETELFNSPLHF.

This clone was detected a few times. The chain carries TRBV5-1 and TRBJ1-1; tentative D call: TRBD1 (5 bases). This CDR3 has 16 residues. CDR1 is SGHRS, CDR2 YFSETQ, per germline. V was clipped by 2 bases and J by 6 bases, with 20 bases between them. The CDR3 nucleotides read TGCGCCAGCAGCTTAGACCCCCGGGGCTCTAGGTCTGAAGCTTTCTTT. This translates into CASSLDPRGSRSEAFF.

This clone was counted once. V gene TRBV14 combines with J gene TRBJ2-1, with D unclear. The V gene lost 0 bases and the J gene lost 13 bases, with 10 bases spanning the gap. The CDR3 loop spans 12 amino acids. Germline values: CDR1 SGHDN, CDR2 FVKESK. This CDR3 reads CASSQDRLGQFF. The CDR3 region has the DNA TGTGCCAGCAGCCAAGATCGGCTAGGACAGTTCTTC.